This T cell receptor beta chain derives from a study of OX40 agonist ivuxolimab in advanced cancers. Assay used: immunoSEQ multiplex PCR; TCRdb lists only in-frame clones, some missing. This table holds about 62,000 clones, around 79% found once. This CDR3 comprises 13 residues. The V end lost 10 bases, the J end lost 2 bases, and 15 bases lay between the germline ends. The germline V gene encodes CDR1 ENHRY and CDR2 SYGVKD. The material sequenced was CD4+ or CD8+ T cells sorted from blood, taken in a trial of the OX40 agonist ivuxolimab. This TCR derives from an adult with an advanced solid tumor such as melanoma, head and neck, liver or kidney cancer. V usage is TRBV10-3 and J usage is TRBJ2-7; TRBD1 is a possible D gene (6 bases). Here the CDR3 DNA reads TGTGCCACCCTGGACGGACAGCCCTACGAGCAGTACTTC. It is translated as CATLDGQPYEQYF.